This T cell receptor (beta chain) is drawn from a study of blood T cell repertoires in COVID-19. Study context: Acute and convalescent COVID-19 specimens originated in the United States, Italy and Spain. T cells, B-cell-depleted T cells, or PBMCs supplied cDNA or gDNA.

CDR3 length: 15 amino acids. The V and J ends lost 4 bases and 0 bases respectively, with 11 bases between them. Germline-derived CDR1 and CDR2 are MNHEY and SVGAGI. TCRdb keeps only in-frame clones here, not all; method: immunoSEQ multiplex PCR. The table has hundreds of thousands of clones, roughly 84% seen once. This chain connects TRBV6-5 to TRBJ2-3, with TRBD2 as a possible D gene (6 bases). The clonotype comes from an elderly woman with acute or convalescent COVID-19. Sequencing was done on a sample of peripheral blood. This CDR3 is CASSFGGFSTDTQYF. Written as DNA, the CDR3 is TGTGCCAGCAGTTTTGGGGGGTTTAGCACAGATACGCAGTATTTT.